Listed below are T cell receptor beta chains from one sample, sequenced in a study of T cell clones after liver transplantation. Clones were sequenced by immunoSEQ multiplex PCR, and TCRdb holds only the in-frame ones, with some missing. Of tens of thousands of clones listed, approximately 94% are singletons. The sample was CD8+ T cells from blood, taken approximately 27 months after liver transplant. All receptors derive from a human patient who received a liver transplant. A subset of T cells may come from the graft donor. The CDR3 runs from the conserved cysteine through the conserved F or W. D genes are given only for firm matches.

D,J,V,DNA,CDR3
.,TRBJ2-6,TRBV9,TGTGCCAGCAGCGTAGGATGGGCCAACGTCCTGACTTTC,CASSVGWANVLTF
.,TRBJ2-1,TRBV19,TGTGCCAGTAGTATTTCCCCGGGTAAGGGCACAGGTGAGCAGTTCTTC,CASSISPGKGTGEQFF
.,TRBJ2-7,TRBV15,TGTGCCACCAGCAGAGATTGGCAGGGGAGCTCCTACGAGCAGTACTTC,CATSRDWQGSSYEQYF
.,TRBJ2-7,TRBV7-9,TGTGCCAGCAGCCCCCCGGGGCTGCACGAGCAGTACTTC,CASSPPGLHEQYF
TRBD1,TRBJ1-1,TRBV27,TGTGCCAGCAGTCCACAGGGGGCTTGGAACACTGAAGCTTTCTTT,CASSPQGAWNTEAFF
TRBD1,TRBJ1-1,TRBV7-9,TGTGCCAGCAGCTTACAGGGGGTGAACACTGAAGCTTTCTTT,CASSLQGVNTEAFF
.,TRBJ2-7,TRBV27,TGTGCCAGCAGTCCCGGCTGGGGCTACGAGCAGTACTTC,CASSPGWGYEQYF
TRBD1,TRBJ2-1,TRBV5-1,TGCGCCAGCAGCTTACGACAGGGTGGGTCGGATGAGCAGTTCTTC,CASSLRQGGSDEQFF
.,TRBJ2-1,TRBV28,TGTGCCAGCAGTATCCCCCTGCGCTACGGGGCCTACAATGAGCAGTTCTTC,CASSIPLRYGAYNEQFF
.,TRBJ2-7,TRBV27,TGTGCCAGCAGACGGGGAACTGCCTCACACGAGCAGTACTTC,CASRRGTASHEQYF
.,TRBJ2-7,TRBV27,TGTGCCAGCAGTTTATCGGAGAACATCTACGAGCAGTACTTC,CASSLSENIYEQYF
TRBD1,TRBJ1-1,TRBV30,TGTGCCTGGAGTGTAAGGGACAGGGGGTACACTGAAGCTTTCTTT,CAWSVRDRGYTEAFF
.,TRBJ2-5,TRBV29-1,TGCAGCGGAGCCGGGACACATCAAGAGACCCAGTACTTC,CSGAGTHQETQYF
TRBD2,TRBJ2-5,TRBV7-9,TGTGCCAGCAGCCCAAAAGGACTAGCGGGGAACCAAGAGACCCAGTACTTC,CASSPKGLAGNQETQYF
.,TRBJ1-1,TRBV5-6,TGTGCCAGCAGCCCCGGGAACACTGAAGCTTTCTTT,CASSPGNTEAFF
.,TRBJ2-2,TRBV6-6,TGTGCCAGCAGGACTGCCGCAGCGAACACCGGGGAGCTGTTTTTT,CASRTAAANTGELFF